The rows below give T cell receptor beta chains drawn from one sample of a study of OX40 agonist ivuxolimab in advanced cancers. Some clones are missing from TCRdb's copy, which holds only in-frame ones; the method was immunoSEQ multiplex PCR. The table includes about 22,000 clones, 75% to 90% detected once. The starting material was CD4+ or CD8+ T cells sorted from blood, obtained in a trial of the OX40 agonist ivuxolimab. The receptors here all came from an adult with an advanced solid tumor such as melanoma, head and neck, liver or kidney cancer. CDR3s leave out the opening cysteine and the closing phenylalanine or tryptophan. Each record gives: CDR3 protein, V gene.

cdr3_aa: ASSSEGVDTEAF
v_call: TRBV9

cdr3_aa: AWSVLQANTEAF
v_call: TRBV30

cdr3_aa: ASRQRAGDDYGYT
v_call: TRBV19

cdr3_aa: ASSQERGLAGTYNEQF
v_call: TRBV14

cdr3_aa: ASSSTPPTYDF
v_call: TRBV5-6

cdr3_aa: ASSLRGYETQY
v_call: TRBV13

cdr3_aa: ASSYSADEQY
v_call: TRBV6-5

cdr3_aa: ASSSTGSSYNEQF
v_call: TRBV6-5

cdr3_aa: ASSLARFYDANTGELF
v_call: TRBV11-2

cdr3_aa: ASSSNYEQY
v_call: TRBV27

cdr3_aa: ASSPKRSGGASDTQY
v_call: TRBV7-3

cdr3_aa: ASRLIRDRGGEQY
v_call: TRBV6-6

cdr3_aa: ASSLGQGIAQPQH
v_call: TRBV7-6

cdr3_aa: ASSLSDMGYEQY
v_call: TRBV27

cdr3_aa: ASSPLGTAPYEQY
v_call: TRBV27

cdr3_aa: ASSFIREQETRY
v_call: TRBV5-5

cdr3_aa: ASSPFGAQQGF
v_call: TRBV27

cdr3_aa: ASSERLSDSAYEQY
v_call: TRBV2

cdr3_aa: ASRPKAGGRNEQF
v_call: TRBV5-4

cdr3_aa: ASTQGPFSTDTQY
v_call: TRBV2

cdr3_aa: ASSDLQDEQY
v_call: TRBV2

cdr3_aa: ASSLELSAGNYGYT
v_call: TRBV7-6

cdr3_aa: ATTWTSASYNEQF
v_call: TRBV19

cdr3_aa: ASSSPGTSGGAPTDTQY
v_call: TRBV13

cdr3_aa: ASRYEGRAEEKLF
v_call: TRBV6-6

cdr3_aa: AISVGTGPDQPQH
v_call: TRBV10-3

cdr3_aa: ASSLTGYTEAF
v_call: TRBV5-1

cdr3_aa: AWYETGRNEQF
v_call: TRBV30

cdr3_aa: AVASSYNEQF
v_call: TRBV6-6

cdr3_aa: ASSQDKGRRYEQY
v_call: TRBV4-1

cdr3_aa: ASSAPSEQF
v_call: TRBV7-9

cdr3_aa: ASSSWPGSNQPQH
v_call: TRBV5-6

cdr3_aa: ASTADDGGINIQY
v_call: TRBV9

cdr3_aa: ASSLDRTGERSPQH
v_call: TRBV7-9

cdr3_aa: SVDGSGYGYT
v_call: TRBV29-1

cdr3_aa: AIRDGQSYEQY
v_call: TRBV10-3

cdr3_aa: ASSLTTGPRYGYT
v_call: TRBV5-1

cdr3_aa: ASSLFVRPYGYT
v_call: TRBV5-1

cdr3_aa: ASSQASQGDYGYT
v_call: TRBV4-1

cdr3_aa: ARGGDASGRSYEQY
v_call: TRBV2

cdr3_aa: ASSFLGGPNTEAF
v_call: TRBV27

cdr3_aa: ASSLEGARARYNEQF
v_call: TRBV5-1

cdr3_aa: ASSYGLGTEVDQY
v_call: TRBV6-6

cdr3_aa: ASSVGGSFTDTQY
v_call: TRBV9

cdr3_aa: ASSPGDYEQY
v_call: TRBV11-2

cdr3_aa: ASSFRGQY
v_call: TRBV7-2

cdr3_aa: ASSQEGATNEKLF
v_call: TRBV4-1

cdr3_aa: ASSVDGTGGGGESYNEQF
v_call: TRBV9

cdr3_aa: ASSRPGQETQY
v_call: TRBV7-9